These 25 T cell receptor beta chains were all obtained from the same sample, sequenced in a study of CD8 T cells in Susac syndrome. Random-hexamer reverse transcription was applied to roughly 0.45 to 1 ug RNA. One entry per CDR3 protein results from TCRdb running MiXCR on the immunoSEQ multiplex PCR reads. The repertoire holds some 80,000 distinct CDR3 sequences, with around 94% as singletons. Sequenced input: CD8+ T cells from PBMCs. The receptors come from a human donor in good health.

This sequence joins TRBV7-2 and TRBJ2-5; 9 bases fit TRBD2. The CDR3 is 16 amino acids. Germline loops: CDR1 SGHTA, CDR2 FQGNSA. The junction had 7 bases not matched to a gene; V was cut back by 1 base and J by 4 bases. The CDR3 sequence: CASSLGGTSRGETQYF. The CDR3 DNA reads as TGTGCCAGCAGCTTAGGGGGGACTAGCAGAGGAGAGACCCAGTACTTC.

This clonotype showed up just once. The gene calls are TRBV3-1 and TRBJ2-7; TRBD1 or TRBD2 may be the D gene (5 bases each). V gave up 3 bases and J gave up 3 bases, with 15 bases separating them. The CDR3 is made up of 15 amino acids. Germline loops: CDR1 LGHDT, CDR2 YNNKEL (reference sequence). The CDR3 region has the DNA TGTGCCAGCAGCCACCCACGGGGACGAGGCTACGAGCAGTACTTC. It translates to CASSHPRGRGYEQYF.

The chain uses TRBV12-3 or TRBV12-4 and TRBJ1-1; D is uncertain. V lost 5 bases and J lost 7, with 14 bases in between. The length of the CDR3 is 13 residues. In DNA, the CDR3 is TGTGCCAGCAGTCCCGGGGTAGCGGGTGAAGCTTTCTTT. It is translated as CASSPGVAGEAFF.

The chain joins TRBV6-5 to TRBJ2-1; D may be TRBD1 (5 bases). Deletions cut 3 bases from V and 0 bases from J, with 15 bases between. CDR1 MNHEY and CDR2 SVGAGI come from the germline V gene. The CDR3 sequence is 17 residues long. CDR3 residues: CASSYLSPRVSYNEQFF. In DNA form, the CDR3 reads TGTGCCAGCAGTTATCTATCCCCCAGGGTCTCCTACAATGAGCAGTTCTTC.

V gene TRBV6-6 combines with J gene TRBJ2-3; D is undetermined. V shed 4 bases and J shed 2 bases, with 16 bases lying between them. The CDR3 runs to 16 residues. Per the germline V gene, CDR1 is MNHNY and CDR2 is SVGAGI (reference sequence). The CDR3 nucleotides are TGTGCCAGCAGTTCCCCTTCGCGGACCTCCACAGATACGCAGTATTTT. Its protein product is CASSSPSRTSTDTQYF.

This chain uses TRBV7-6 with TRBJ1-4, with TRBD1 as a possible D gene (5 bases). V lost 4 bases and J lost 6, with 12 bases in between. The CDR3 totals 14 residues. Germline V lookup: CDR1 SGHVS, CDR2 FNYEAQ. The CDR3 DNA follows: TGTGCCAGCAGCTCCCAGGCGGGGGATGAAAAACTGTTTTTT. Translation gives CASSSQAGDEKLFF. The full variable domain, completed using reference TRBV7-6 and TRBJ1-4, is GAGVSQSPRYKVTKRGQDVALRCDPISGHVSLYWYRQALGQGPEFLTYFNYEAQQDKSGLPNDRFSAERPEGSISTLTIQRTEQRDSAMYRCASSSQAGDEKLFFGSGTQLSVL.

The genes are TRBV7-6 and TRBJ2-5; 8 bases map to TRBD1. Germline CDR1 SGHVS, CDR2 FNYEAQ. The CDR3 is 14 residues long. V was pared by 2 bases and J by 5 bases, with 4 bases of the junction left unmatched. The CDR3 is CASSLNQGAETQYF. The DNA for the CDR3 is TGTGCCAGCAGCTTAAATCAGGGGGCCGAGACCCAGTACTTC. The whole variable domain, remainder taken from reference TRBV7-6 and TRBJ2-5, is GAGVSQSPRYKVTKRGQDVALRCDPISGHVSLYWYRQALGQGPEFLTYFNYEAQQDKSGLPNDRFSAERPEGSISTLTIQRTEQRDSAMYRCASSLNQGAETQYFGPGTRLLVL.

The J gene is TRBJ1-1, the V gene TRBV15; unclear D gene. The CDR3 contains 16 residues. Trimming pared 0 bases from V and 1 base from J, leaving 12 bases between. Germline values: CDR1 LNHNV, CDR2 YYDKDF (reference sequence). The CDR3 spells CATSRDGDYANTEAFF. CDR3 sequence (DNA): TGTGCCACCAGCAGAGATGGGGATTACGCGAACACTGAAGCTTTCTTT.

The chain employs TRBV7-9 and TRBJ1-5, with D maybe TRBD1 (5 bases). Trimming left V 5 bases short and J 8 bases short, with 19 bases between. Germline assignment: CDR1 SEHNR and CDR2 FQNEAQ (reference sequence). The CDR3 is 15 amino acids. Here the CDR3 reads CASSGGTSRIEPQHF. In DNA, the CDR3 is TGTGCCAGCAGCGGTGGGACTTCCCGTATAGAGCCCCAGCATTTT.

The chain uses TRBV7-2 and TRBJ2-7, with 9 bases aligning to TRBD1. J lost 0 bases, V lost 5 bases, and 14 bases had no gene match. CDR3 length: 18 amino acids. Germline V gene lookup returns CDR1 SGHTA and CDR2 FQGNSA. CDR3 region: CASSRPGQGGMSSYEQYF. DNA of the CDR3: TGTGCCAGCAGCCGACCGGGACAGGGAGGCATGAGCTCCTACGAGCAGTACTTC.

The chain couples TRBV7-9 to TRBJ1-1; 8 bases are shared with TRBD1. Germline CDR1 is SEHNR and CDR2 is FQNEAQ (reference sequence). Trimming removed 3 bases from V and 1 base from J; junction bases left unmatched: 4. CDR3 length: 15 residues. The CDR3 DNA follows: TGTGCCAGCAGCTTCGCCGGGACAGGGAACACTGAAGCTTTCTTT. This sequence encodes CASSFAGTGNTEAFF.

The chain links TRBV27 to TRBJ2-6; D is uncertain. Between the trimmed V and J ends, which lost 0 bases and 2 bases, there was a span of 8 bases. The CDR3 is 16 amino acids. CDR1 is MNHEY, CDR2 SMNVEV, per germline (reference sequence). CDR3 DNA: TGTGCCAGCAGTTTATCGATAAGAACTGGGGCCAACGTCCTGACTTTC. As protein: CASSLSIRTGANVLTF.

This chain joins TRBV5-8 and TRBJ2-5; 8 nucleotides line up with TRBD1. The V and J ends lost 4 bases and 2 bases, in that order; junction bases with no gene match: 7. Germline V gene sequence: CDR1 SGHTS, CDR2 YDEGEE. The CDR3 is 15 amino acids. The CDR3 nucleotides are TGTGCCAGCAGCCCGACAGGGGCCCTACAAGAGACCCAGTACTTC. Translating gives CASSPTGALQETQYF.

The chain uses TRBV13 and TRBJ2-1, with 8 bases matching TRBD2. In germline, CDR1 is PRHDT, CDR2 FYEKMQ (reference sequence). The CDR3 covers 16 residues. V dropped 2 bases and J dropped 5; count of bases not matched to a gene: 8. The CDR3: CASSLIPLLADNEQFF. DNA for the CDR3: TGTGCCAGCAGCTTAATCCCCCTACTAGCGGACAATGAGCAGTTCTTC.

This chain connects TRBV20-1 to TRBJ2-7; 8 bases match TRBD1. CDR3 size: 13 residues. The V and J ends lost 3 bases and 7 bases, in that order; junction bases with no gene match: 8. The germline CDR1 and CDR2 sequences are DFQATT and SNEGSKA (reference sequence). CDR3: CSARETGAREQYV. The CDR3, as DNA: TGCAGTGCTAGGGAGACAGGGGCAAGGGAGCAGTACGTC.

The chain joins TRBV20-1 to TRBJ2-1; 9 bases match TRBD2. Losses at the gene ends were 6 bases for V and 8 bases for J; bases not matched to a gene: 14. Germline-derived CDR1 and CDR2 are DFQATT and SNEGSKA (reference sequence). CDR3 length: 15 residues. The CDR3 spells CSAAPGTSSSDEQFF. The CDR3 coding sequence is TGCAGTGCGGCCCCCGGGACTAGCAGTAGCGATGAGCAGTTCTTC.

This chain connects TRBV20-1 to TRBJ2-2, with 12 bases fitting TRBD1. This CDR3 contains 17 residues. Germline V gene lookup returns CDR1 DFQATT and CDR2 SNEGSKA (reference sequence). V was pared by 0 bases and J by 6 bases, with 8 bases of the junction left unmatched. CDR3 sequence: CSARDLWDRGRPGELFF. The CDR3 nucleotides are TGCAGTGCTAGAGATCTGTGGGACAGGGGGCGCCCCGGGGAGCTGTTTTTT.

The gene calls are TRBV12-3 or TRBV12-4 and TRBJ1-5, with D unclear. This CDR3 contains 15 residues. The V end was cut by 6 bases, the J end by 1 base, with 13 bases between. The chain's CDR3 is CASSDPRRSNQPQHF. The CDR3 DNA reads TGTGCCAGCAGCGATCCCCGGAGAAGCAATCAGCCCCAGCATTTT.

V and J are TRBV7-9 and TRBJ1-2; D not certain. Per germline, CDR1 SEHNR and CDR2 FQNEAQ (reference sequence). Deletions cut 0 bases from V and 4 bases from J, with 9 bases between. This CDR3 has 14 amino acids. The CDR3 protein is CASSLAPATYGYTF. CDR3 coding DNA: TGTGCCAGCAGCTTAGCGCCTGCAACCTATGGCTACACCTTC.

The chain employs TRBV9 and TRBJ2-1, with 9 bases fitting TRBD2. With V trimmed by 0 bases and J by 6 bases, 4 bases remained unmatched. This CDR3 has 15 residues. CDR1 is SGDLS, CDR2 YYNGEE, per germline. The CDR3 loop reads CASSVGASGANEQFF. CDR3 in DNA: TGTGCCAGCAGCGTAGGAGCTAGCGGGGCCAATGAGCAGTTCTTC.

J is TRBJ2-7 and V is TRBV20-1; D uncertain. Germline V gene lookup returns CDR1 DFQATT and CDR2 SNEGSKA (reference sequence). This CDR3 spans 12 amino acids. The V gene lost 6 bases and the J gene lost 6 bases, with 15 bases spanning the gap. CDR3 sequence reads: CSAIFGSGEQYF. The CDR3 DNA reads TGCAGTGCCATATTCGGATCCGGCGAGCAGTACTTC.

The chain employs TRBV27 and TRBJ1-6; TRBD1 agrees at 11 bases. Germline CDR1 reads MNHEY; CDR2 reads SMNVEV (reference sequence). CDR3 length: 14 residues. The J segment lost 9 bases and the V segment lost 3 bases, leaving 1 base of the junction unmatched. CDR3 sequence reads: CASSFGTGGSPLHF. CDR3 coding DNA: TGTGCCAGCAGTTTCGGGACAGGGGGTTCACCCCTCCACTTT.

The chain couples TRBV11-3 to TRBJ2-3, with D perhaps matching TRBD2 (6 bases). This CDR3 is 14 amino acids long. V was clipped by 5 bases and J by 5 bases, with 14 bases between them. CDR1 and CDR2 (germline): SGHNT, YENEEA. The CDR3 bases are TGTGCCAGCAGCCCCCGGGACTGGCGAGATACGCAGTATTTT. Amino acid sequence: CASSPRDWRDTQYF.

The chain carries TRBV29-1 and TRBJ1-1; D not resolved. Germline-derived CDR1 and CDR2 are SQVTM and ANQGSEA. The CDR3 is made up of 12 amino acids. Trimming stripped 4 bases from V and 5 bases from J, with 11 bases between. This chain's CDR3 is CSVGAARTEAFF. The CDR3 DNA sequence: TGCAGCGTTGGGGCGGCTAGAACTGAAGCTTTCTTT.

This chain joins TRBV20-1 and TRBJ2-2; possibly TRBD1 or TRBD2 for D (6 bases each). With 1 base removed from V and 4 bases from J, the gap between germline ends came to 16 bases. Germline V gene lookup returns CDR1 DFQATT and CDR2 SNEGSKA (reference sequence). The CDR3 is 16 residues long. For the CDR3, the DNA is TGCAGTGCTAGAGGTTCGGGACTCAGGGGCACCGGGGAGCTGTTTTTT. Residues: CSARGSGLRGTGELFF.